A selection of T cell receptor beta chains follows, all from one sample in a study of CD8 T cells in Susac syndrome. MiXCR was run by TCRdb on the immunoSEQ multiplex PCR reads, yielding one entry per CDR3 protein. The sample shows hundreds of thousands of distinct CDR3 sequences, 90% to 97% of them seen only once. The sequencing input was CD4+ T cells from PBMCs. The receptors originated from a human donor with Susac syndrome. CDR3s include the opening cysteine and the closing phenylalanine or tryptophan. A D gene is named only where the DNA matches it firmly. Rows give clone size only sometimes, using once, few, many, or a class for an expanded clone.

V gene	J gene	D gene	clone size	CDR3 DNA	CDR3 protein
TRBV20-1	TRBJ1-5	-	once	TGCAGTGCAAGGAACCCACAGGGAGGCAGCAATCAGCCCCAGCATTTT	CSARNPQGGSNQPQHF
TRBV11-1	TRBJ2-3	TRBD2	-	TGTGCCAGCTTGGGCCTAGCGGGAGGCACAGATACGCAGTATTTT	CASLGLAGGTDTQYF
TRBV20-1	TRBJ2-3	-	-	TGCAGTGCCACTCTGCGTACAACAGATACGCAGTATTTT	CSATLRTTDTQYF
TRBV6-5	TRBJ1-5	TRBD1	-	TGTGCCAGCAGTTCAACAGGGGATCAGCCCCAGCATTTT	CASSSTGDQPQHF
TRBV6-4	TRBJ2-3	TRBD2	-	TGTGCCAGCAGTGACTCAATGTTCCGTGGCGGGAGTTTTACAGATACGCAGTATTTT	CASSDSMFRGGSFTDTQYF
TRBV29-1	TRBJ1-2	-	-	TGCAGCGTTGAAGATCGAGTCAGGGGCAATGGCTACACCTTC	CSVEDRVRGNGYTF
TRBV19	TRBJ2-1	-	-	TGTGCCAGTAGTATTGGGCAGGGGATTTATGTCAATGAGCAGTTCTTC	CASSIGQGIYVNEQFF
TRBV9	TRBJ2-7	-	-	TGTGCCAGCAGCCCTCAGACAGATCTGGGCTACGAGCAGTACTTC	CASSPQTDLGYEQYF
TRBV29-1	TRBJ2-1	TRBD1	-	TGCAGCGTTTATACAGGGGCTACCTACAATGAGCAGTTCTTC	CSVYTGATYNEQFF
TRBV10-1	TRBJ1-1	-	once	TGCGCCAGCAGTGACGTTAGAGGCACTGAAGCTTTCTTT	CASSDVRGTEAFF
TRBV11-1	TRBJ2-7	-	once	TGTGCCAGCAGCTTATACAGTCGGACCTACGAGCAGTACTTC	CASSLYSRTYEQYF